The clone carrying this TCR beta chain showed up many times. Its antigen remains unknown. From RNA transcripts, TCR beta CDR3 regions were amplified. HTBI primers were used for first-round RT-PCR of the TCR CDR3. TCRdb itself ran the multiplex PCR reads through MiXCR, one entry per CDR3 protein. The profile shows over 250,000 distinct CDR3 sequences, less than 30% of them singletons. This entry comes from a study of T cells in Graves' hyperthyroidism and ophthalmopathy. Study-level results: Blood held most thyroid clonotypes expanded above 0.001 frequency. Model output signaled ophthalmopathy a median 6.5 months ahead of onset.

V was trimmed by 3 bases and J by 5 bases, leaving 11 bases between them. This CDR3 spans 12 amino acids. In germline, CDR1 is DFQATT, CDR2 SNEGSKA (reference sequence). The receptor comes from a man in his forties with Graves' hyperthyroidism that later progressed to Graves' ophthalmopathy. The sample taken for sequencing was blood. This chain uses TRBV20-1 with TRBJ2-7; D unresolved. CDR3 sequence reads: CSASKRGDEQYF. As DNA, the CDR3 is TGCAGTGCTAGCAAGCGCGGCGACGAGCAGTACTTC.